The sequence of this T cell receptor (beta chain) was determined in a study of T-cell memory formation after mild COVID-19 (dated by TCRdb to the early 2020s). With regard to the full study: Most TCR sequence clusters were specific to one of the two donors. In two donors, T-cell clones that expanded and contracted after mild COVID-19 were followed by sequencing TCRalpha and TCRbeta repertoires longitudinally. Two young, previously healthy adult volunteers, one female and one male, were included in the cohort.

Ficoll-Paque density gradient centrifugation was used to isolate PBMCs. This clonotype was seen ten or more times. Its antigen has not been determined. No base quality information exists; no much larger clone differs at one position. The germline V gene (reference sequence) gives CDR1 as MNHEY and CDR2 as SMNVEV. V loses 3 bases, J loses 3 bases, and the germline ends lie 15 bases apart. From cysteine to phenylalanine, the CDR3 is 15 amino acids long. Just CDR3 DNA is preserved here, 45 bases in frame from base 1. Broader findings and caveats from the paper: The study included only a couple of mild cases, and larger cohorts that include severe cases with pre-infection samples were judged to be necessary. Contracting CD4+ clones turned up mainly in the CM and EM memory subsets, whereas EMRA was where CD8+ clones were enriched. The second-wave clones that peaked on day 37 were not confirmed to be SARS-CoV-2 specific. The detection of some responding clones in pre-infection memory suggests that pre-existing cross-reactive memory T cells joined the SARS-CoV-2 response. Clones that contracted from day 15 to 85 showed balanced CD4/CD8 phenotypes, whereas a second wave of clones that expanded from day 15 to 37 leaned towards CD4+.

The instrument was an Illumina NovaSeq 6000. TCRalpha and TCRbeta cDNA libraries were constructed by 5'RACE with constant-segment primers, with sample barcodes and unique molecular identifiers being introduced. Trizol reagent was used to extract RNA from every sample. Libraries were amplified in two PCR steps, with a second sample barcode and Illumina TruSeq adapters added in the second step. The libraries were sequenced on an Illumina NovaSeq using 2 x 150 bp paired-end reads. For the original study's pipeline: Reads were demultiplexed and collapsed into UMI-guided consensus sequences with migec v1.2.7. Using mixcr v2.1.11, UMI consensuses were aligned to TRA and TRB V and J templates and then assembled into clonotypes. A clonotype was counted as expanded or contracted only if both edgeR and NoisET called the change significant, with noise models trained on biological replicates. For edgeR calls, the cutoffs were a false discovery rate-adjusted p below 0.01 and a log2 fold-change threshold of 1. PCA with hierarchical clustering of max-normalized trajectories of the 1000 most abundant clonotypes was used as exploratory dynamics analysis. Separately sequenced CD4+ and CD8+ repertoires were used to assign a CD4 or CD8 phenotype to each responding clone. The public sequencing data were trimmed at Q25 with fastp and processed into clonotypes with MiXCR by TCRdb, which kept only in-frame beta chains. Under each unique CDR3 protein, matching rows form one entry showing the most common genes and DNA. For this entry, the V and J calls and clone size follow TCRdb and not the study's own pipeline. The sample contains about 110,000 distinct CDR3 sequences, about an eighth of them found a single time. Roughly 30% of the sample goes to the ten largest clones.

The V and J genes are TRBV27 and TRBJ2-7; matching of 7 bases hints at TRBD2 as the D gene. This receptor was taken from an adult woman who had mild COVID-19 (a few samples of this study predate the infection). The sample titles of this study are shuffled in the database, so cell type and time point are left out; the donor was told from shared clones. The source material was PBMCs or a T cell subset sorted from them (not recorded which). Here the CDR3 is given as CASSLGGLGVYEQYF. The DNA is TGTGCCAGCAGTTTGGGGGGGCTAGGAGTCTACGAGCAGTACTTC.